The 12 T cell receptor beta chains reported below all come from one sample, sequenced in a study of cytomegalovirus exposure and HLA in healthy donors. Use of 60 Vbeta and 13 Jbeta primers characterized the PCR. Clones were sequenced by immunoSEQ multiplex PCR, and TCRdb holds only the in-frame ones, with some missing. The table records 55,000 to 65,000 clones, over 75% of them present only once. What was sequenced was PBMCs. Receptors were obtained from a male donor in good health and CMV-seronegative.

V usage is TRBV11-2 and J usage is TRBJ2-7, with D maybe TRBD2 (6 bases). This CDR3 comprises 12 residues. Germline V gene data show CDR1 as SGHAT and CDR2 as FQNNGV. Trimming removed 5 bases at V and 6 bases at J, with 11 bases between. CDR3 protein: CASSPTSLEQYF. CDR3 nucleotide sequence: TGTGCCAGCAGCCCGACTAGTCTCGAGCAGTACTTC.

This clone was seen once. The chain carries TRBV5-4 and TRBJ2-2, with 8 positions matching TRBD2. The CDR3 contains 16 residues. The trim removed 4 bases at V and 6 bases at J, leaving 11 bases unmatched. Germline CDR1 and CDR2: SGHNT and YYREEE (reference sequence). In DNA form, the CDR3 reads TGTGCCAGCAGCAAAACCGGGACTAGAAGTTCCGGGGAGCTGTTTTTT. This gives the protein CASSKTGTRSSGELFF.

This sequence joins TRBV19 and TRBJ2-7, with 9 positions matching TRBD1. Germline-derived CDR1 and CDR2 are LNHDA and SQIVND (reference sequence). The CDR3 length is 12 residues. The chain's CDR3 is CARQGGSTEQYF. The CDR3, as DNA: TGTGCAAGACAGGGGGGTTCAACCGAGCAGTACTTC.

Details on this clone: Its ends do not fully match the called genes, so a read error is possible. The chain couples TRBV19 to TRBJ1-1; TRBD1 might be the D (6 bases). From germline, CDR1 is LNHDA and CDR2 SQIVND (reference sequence). The CDR3 is 13 amino acids. The CDR3: CASSMRGNPEAFF. CDR3 nucleotides: TGTGCCAGTAGTATGAGGGGGAACCCTGAAGCTTTCTTT. The complete variable domain, with remaining parts taken from reference TRBV19 and TRBJ1-1, reads DGGITQSPKYLFRKEGQNVTLSCEQNLNHDAMYWYRQDPGQGLRLIYYSQIVNDFQKGDIAEGYSVSREKKESFPLTVTSAQKNPTAFYLCASSMRGNPEAFFGQGTRLTVV.

The rearrangement uses TRBV5-4 and TRBJ2-3; 8 nucleotides match TRBD2. Germline V lookup: CDR1 SGHNT, CDR2 YYREEE (reference sequence). J lost 3 bases, V lost 10 bases, and 7 bases had no gene match. The length of the CDR3 is 13 residues. This CDR3 reads CAVGGAGTDTQYF. In DNA, the CDR3 is TGTGCCGTCGGGGGGGCGGGTACAGATACGCAGTATTTT. The variable domain in full, completed from reference TRBV5-4 and TRBJ2-3, reads ETGVTQSPTHLIKTRGQQVTLRCSSQSGHNTVSWYQQALGQGPQFIFQYYREEENGRGNFPPRFSGLQFPNYSSELNVNALELDDSALYLCAVGGAGTDTQYFGPGTRLTVL.

The rearrangement joins TRBV11-2 to TRBJ2-5; tentative D call: TRBD1 (5 bases). In germline, CDR1 is SGHAT, CDR2 FQNNGV. The CDR3 spans 12 residues. V was trimmed by 3 bases and J by 5 bases, leaving 7 bases between them. CDR3 residues: CASSFNRETQYF. The CDR3, as DNA: TGTGCCAGCAGCTTTAACAGGGAGACCCAGTACTTC.

J is TRBJ2-7 and V is TRBV30; D is possibly TRBD2 (6 bases). The CDR3 is 14 amino acids. Germline V gene data show CDR1 as GTSNPN and CDR2 as SVGIG (reference sequence). With 6 bases removed from V and 2 bases from J, the gap between germline ends came to 17 bases. The CDR3 nucleotides are TGTGCCTGTCAAGCGGGCCTGAATGCCTACGAGCAGTACTTC. This gives the protein CACQAGLNAYEQYF.

The rearrangement links TRBV21-1 to TRBJ2-3; the D call of TRBD2 is as the table states it, not checked on the DNA. TRBV21-1 constitutes a pseudogene. The CDR3 has 16 amino acids. CDR3 in DNA: TGTGCCAGCGAAGAGACACTAGCGGGGGGCTGGGATACGCAGTATTTT. Translated: CASEETLAGGWDTQYF.

This clone was seen just once. This sequence joins TRBV19 and TRBJ1-1, with TRBD1 matching over 8 bases. CDR1 is LNHDA and CDR2 is SQIVND in the germline V gene (reference sequence). This CDR3 is 17 amino acids long. V lost 7 bases and J lost 11; bases outside the gene matches: 24. The CDR3 DNA is TGTGCCAGTACCCCCGCGGGGATCCAGGGGGCCCGAAGTTCGGCTTTCTTT. Amino acid sequence: CASTPAGIQGARSSAFF.

The table lists this clone with a count of one. This chain joins TRBV2 and TRBJ2-2, with D tentatively TRBD2 (5 bases). In germline, CDR1 is SNHLY, CDR2 FYNNEI. The CDR3 consists of 13 residues. V dropped 9 bases and J dropped 1 base, with 9 bases sitting between them. CDR3 nucleotides: TGTGCCAGTAGAAGCGGGAACACCGGGGAGCTGTTTTTT. Its translation: CASRSGNTGELFF. The full variable domain, its missing parts supplied by reference TRBV2 and TRBJ2-2, is EPEVTQTPSHQVTQMGQEVILRCVPISNHLYFYWYRQILGQKVEFLVSFYNNEISEKSEIFDDQFSVERPDGSNFTLKIRSTKLEDSAMYFCASRSGNTGELFFGEGSRLTVL.

This chain uses TRBV19 with TRBJ2-1; 10 bases agree with TRBD2. The CDR3 length is 16 residues. In germline, CDR1 is LNHDA, CDR2 SQIVND (reference sequence). V lost 3 bases to trimming and J lost 5 bases; unmatched junction nucleotides: 7. CDR3 in DNA: TGTGCCAGTAGTATTGACCTAGCGGGGGTAAACAATGAGCAGTTCTTC. This translates into CASSIDLAGVNNEQFF.

The rearrangement uses TRBV6-1 and TRBJ1-2; 8 bases are a match to TRBD1. The CDR3 loop spans 14 amino acids. Looked up from germline, CDR1 is MNHNS and CDR2 is SASEGT. V gave up 5 bases and J gave up 2 bases; unmatched junction bases: 4. Here the CDR3 DNA reads TGTGCCAGCAGTACCCGGGACAGGAACTATGGCTACACCTTC. Translation: CASSTRDRNYGYTF.